The text below deals with one T cell receptor (beta chain). V dropped 0 bases and J dropped 2 bases, with 11 bases sitting between them. This CDR3 has 15 amino acids. CDR1 is LNHDA and CDR2 is SQIVND in the germline V gene (reference sequence). The data are from a study of blood T cell repertoires in COVID-19. Produced via immunoSEQ multiplex PCR; TCRdb's table is partial and in-frame only. In the table there are tens of thousands of clones, 90% of which are singletons. Specimen: peripheral blood. This clonotype originated in a human donor in a cohort sampled during active COVID-19. V and J are TRBV19 and TRBJ2-7, with a possible D match to TRBD1 (6 bases). The CDR3 here is CASSIDLGGTYEQYF. The CDR3 coding sequence is TGTGCCAGTAGTATAGATTTAGGGGGAACCTACGAGCAGTACTTC.